The rows below give T cell receptor beta chains drawn from one sample of a study of early T cells in non-severe SARS-CoV-2 infection. From the 5' RACE reads, TCRdb called clonotypes with MiXCR, one entry per CDR3 protein. The sample lists fewer than 100,000 distinct CDR3 sequences, around 17% occurring once. The sequenced sample was whole blood. The source is an adult who was a healthcare worker with PCR-confirmed SARS-CoV-2 infection or an uninfected control (not recorded which). Each CDR3 is given with its conserved first and last residue. A D gene is named only where the DNA matches it firmly. Where a row states a size, it is once, few, many or the class of an expanded clone; other rows omit it.

clone_size,d_call,cdr3_length,v_call,j_call,cdr3_nt,cdr3_aa
few,NA,14,TRBV5-4,TRBJ2-7,TGTGCCAGCAGCTTAGGGGGAAAGAGCTACGAGCAGTACTTC,CASSLGGKSYEQYF
NA,NA,14,TRBV7-9,TRBJ2-7,TGTGCCAGCAGCTTAACGGGACCTCCCTACGAGCAGTACTTC,CASSLTGPPYEQYF
few,NA,13,TRBV5-1,TRBJ1-2,TGCGCCAGCAGCTTGGGGCAGGTGGATGGCTACACCTTC,CASSLGQVDGYTF
NA,NA,13,TRBV12-5,TRBJ2-3,TGTGCTAGTGGTTTGGTAATCGCAGATACGCAGTATTTT,CASGLVIADTQYF
NA,TRBD1,16,TRBV7-9,TRBJ2-2,TGTGCCAGCAGCTTACCAGGGGGCTCGGGCACCGGGGAGCTGTTTTTT,CASSLPGGSGTGELFF
NA,TRBD2,14,TRBV30,TRBJ2-1,TGTGCCTGGAGTGTCCTAGCGGAGAGGGGTGAGCAGTTCTTC,CAWSVLAERGEQFF
few,TRBD2,16,TRBV7-8,TRBJ2-3,TGTGCCAGCAGCCAAAGACTAGCGGCTACCATTGATACGCAGTATTTT,CASSQRLAATIDTQYF
NA,TRBD2,17,TRBV6-1,TRBJ2-2,TGTGCCAGCAGTCCATCCCGCGGGACTAGCGTCACCGGGGAGCTGTTTTTT,CASSPSRGTSVTGELFF
NA,TRBD2,17,TRBV12-3/TRBV12-4,TRBJ2-3,TGTGCCAGCAGTCGAACCGGGACTAGCGGGAGTCTCACCACGCAGTATTTT,CASSRTGTSGSLTTQYF
many,NA,15,TRBV12-3/TRBV12-4,TRBJ2-7,TGTGCCAGCAGCCAGGGGACAACTTTCTCCTACGAGCAGTACTTC,CASSQGTTFSYEQYF
few,NA,15,TRBV7-6,TRBJ2-2,TGTGCCAGCAGCTTAGGAGGACAGCCCACCGGGGAGCTGTTTTTT,CASSLGGQPTGELFF
NA,TRBD1,15,TRBV12-3/TRBV12-4,TRBJ1-1,TGTGCCAGCAGTTTTGAGTACAGGGGTCACACTGAAGCTTTCTTT,CASSFEYRGHTEAFF
few,TRBD1,15,TRBV2,TRBJ2-1,TGTGCCAGCATCCGCCGGGACAGCTCCTACAATGAGCAGTTCTTC,CASIRRDSSYNEQFF
NA,TRBD1,16,TRBV2,TRBJ2-2,TGTGCCAGCAGTGGATCAGGGGGCTGGGCGACCGGGGAGCTGTTTTTT,CASSGSGGWATGELFF
few,NA,12,TRBV5-1,TRBJ2-3,TGCGCCAGCAGCTTGTCAGAGGGAACGCAGTATTTT,CASSLSEGTQYF
NA,TRBD2,14,TRBV19,TRBJ2-3,TGTGCCAGTAGTAAACTAGCGGGAGCCGATACGCAGTATTTT,CASSKLAGADTQYF
many,NA,15,TRBV28,TRBJ1-5,TGTGCCAGCAGTCCCCCGGGAAGGGGTGGGCAGCCCCAGCATTTT,CASSPPGRGGQPQHF
NA,TRBD1,15,TRBV5-1,TRBJ2-3,TGCGCCAGCAGCTTGGACAGGGGTCGGGCAGATACGCAGTATTTT,CASSLDRGRADTQYF
NA,NA,15,TRBV11-2,TRBJ2-5,TGTGCCAGCTCCCGTAACTGGGAGGAGAAAGAGACCCAGTACTTC,CASSRNWEEKETQYF
many,NA,13,TRBV19,TRBJ1-5,TGTGCCAGTAGTCCAGACCCCGGGAGGCCCCAGCATTTT,CASSPDPGRPQHF
few,TRBD1,15,TRBV7-9,TRBJ2-5,TGTGCCAGCAGCCGTCCCGGGACAGGGAGAGAGACCCAGTACTTC,CASSRPGTGRETQYF
few,TRBD2,14,TRBV29-1,TRBJ2-1,TGCAGCGGGAGTAGCGGGAGTTTCTACAATGAGCAGTTCTTC,CSGSSGSFYNEQFF
few,NA,16,TRBV27,TRBJ2-3,TGTGCCAGCAGCCCTCGGTCGGGCTTAGTGGCAGATACGCAGTATTTT,CASSPRSGLVADTQYF
few,TRBD2,18,TRBV7-2,TRBJ2-3,TGTGCCAGCAGCTTGTGGCCTCAGCGGGGGGCAGACGCAGATACGCAGTATTTT,CASSLWPQRGADADTQYF